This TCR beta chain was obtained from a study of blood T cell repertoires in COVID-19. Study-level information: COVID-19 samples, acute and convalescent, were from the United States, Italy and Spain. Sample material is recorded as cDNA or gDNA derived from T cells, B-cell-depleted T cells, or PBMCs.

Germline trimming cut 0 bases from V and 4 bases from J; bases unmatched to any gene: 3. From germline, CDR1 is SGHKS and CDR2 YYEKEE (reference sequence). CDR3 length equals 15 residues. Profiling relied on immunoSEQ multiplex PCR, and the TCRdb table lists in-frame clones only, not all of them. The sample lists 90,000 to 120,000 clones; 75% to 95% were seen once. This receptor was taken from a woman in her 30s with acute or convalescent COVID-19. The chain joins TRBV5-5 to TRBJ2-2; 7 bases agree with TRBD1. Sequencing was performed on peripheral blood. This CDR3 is CASSLEAGGTGELFF. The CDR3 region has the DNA TGTGCCAGCAGCTTGGAGGCAGGGGGCACCGGGGAGCTGTTTTTT. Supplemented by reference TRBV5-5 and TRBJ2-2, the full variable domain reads DAGVTQSPTHLIKTRGQQVTLRCSPISGHKSVSWYQQVLGQGPQFIFQYYEKEERGRGNFPDRFSARQFPNYSSELNVNALLLGDSALYLCASSLEAGGTGELFFGEGSRLTVL.